Presented here are 3 T cell receptor beta chains from one specimen sequenced in a study of blood T cell repertoires in COVID-19 (dated by TCRdb to about 2020). Library generation was performed with the immunoSEQ multiplex PCR assay. As stored in TCRdb, this immuneACCESS dataset retains in-frame rearrangements with V and J assigned. A fraction of the clones does not appear; measured against another copy, unresolved V genes explain less than half of the discrepancy, and the remainder lacks a known reason. This sample comprises roughly 260,000 clones, 82% of them detected only once. The ten biggest clones cover approximately 3.1% of the sample. The sequenced material came from peripheral blood. These receptors all stem from a woman aged 18-29 years with acute or convalescent COVID-19.

The J gene is TRBJ2-1, the V gene TRBV3-1 (or the pseudogene TRBV3-2); 10 positions match TRBD1. After removal of 4 bases from V and 0 bases from J, the junction contained 15 bases not matched to a gene. CDR3 length equals 20 residues. The germline V gene has CDR1 LGHDT and CDR2 YNNKEL (reference sequence). Written as DNA, the CDR3 is TGTGCCAGCAGCCGCGCACCTACCGGACAGGGGGATGGCTCCTACAATGAGCAGTTCTTC. It codes for CASSRAPTGQGDGSYNEQFF.

The rearrangement uses TRBV27 and TRBJ2-3; the D gene is possibly TRBD1 (6 bases). The CDR3 loop spans 16 amino acids. Trimming took 6 bases from V and 0 from J, leaving 16 bases between them. Germline V gives CDR1 MNHEY, CDR2 SMNVEV (reference sequence). CDR3 in amino acids: CASSQGHQSSTDTQYF. In DNA form, the CDR3 reads TGTGCCAGCAGCCAGGGGCATCAGTCTAGCACAGATACGCAGTATTTT.

The chain uses TRBV30 and TRBJ2-7, with a possible D match to TRBD1 (5 bases). Between the trimmed V and J ends, which lost 2 bases and 10 bases, there was a span of 18 bases. This CDR3 has 13 amino acids. Germline values: CDR1 GTSNPN, CDR2 SVGIG (reference sequence). DNA of the CDR3: TGTGCCTGGAGTTATACTGACTGGGGCTCACAGTACTTC. Protein product: CAWSYTDWGSQYF.